This T cell receptor (beta chain) was found in a study of brain metastases from non-small cell lung cancer. Sequencing used immunoSEQ multiplex PCR; TCRdb keeps in-frame clones, though not all of them. Of approximately 3,200 clones in the sample, 88% were seen once. V lost 6 bases and J lost 1; bases outside the gene matches: 2. Germline V gene data show CDR1 as SGHRS and CDR2 as YFSETQ. This CDR3 region has 13 residues. The sequence came from a donor at least 40 years old with non-small cell lung cancer. Sequenced sample: primary lung tumor tissue. The chain recombines TRBV5-1 with TRBJ2-5; 8 nucleotides agree with TRBD1. The CDR3 is CASKGTGQETQYF. The CDR3 DNA sequence: TGCGCCAGCAAGGGGACAGGCCAAGAGACCCAGTACTTC.